A single TCR beta chain is shown here with its context. This entry is derived from a study of blood T cell repertoires in COVID-19. Study information: Samples of COVID-19 (acute and convalescent) were obtained from the United States, Italy and Spain. T cells, B-cell-depleted T cells, or PBMCs provided the cDNA or gDNA that served as material.

The table came from immunoSEQ multiplex PCR; TCRdb's copy has only in-frame clones and leaves some out. This sample has over 200,000 clones, with 90% to 95% found just once. From germline, CDR1 is KGHSH and CDR2 LQKENI. This CDR3 is 13 amino acids long. Germline trimming cut 4 bases from V and 4 bases from J; bases unmatched to any gene: 2. The receptor's source is a human donor in a cohort exposed to, infected with or recovered from COVID-19 (not recorded which). The donor label of this sample is uncertain. Sequenced sample: PBMCs or T cells enriched from blood (not recorded which). The V call is TRBV18, the J call TRBJ1-2; TRBD1 agrees at 8 bases. CDR3 sequence (DNA): TGTGCCAGCTCACGGGACAGGTCCTATGGCTACACCTTC. Amino acids: CASSRDRSYGYTF.